These 27 T cell receptor beta chains were sequenced from one sample in a study of cytomegalovirus exposure and HLA in healthy donors. The PCR used 60 Vbeta and 13 Jbeta primers. Sequencing used immunoSEQ multiplex PCR; TCRdb keeps in-frame clones, though not all of them. Of tens of thousands of clones in the sample, approximately 80% were seen once. The sequencing sample was made of PBMCs. The receptors shown here come from a middle-aged woman in good health and CMV-seronegative.

The rearrangement uses TRBV18 and TRBJ2-3; 7 bases are a match to TRBD1. The CDR3 consists of 16 residues. Germline V gene data show CDR1 as KGHSH and CDR2 as LQKENI. V shed 2 bases and J 2 bases; nucleotides not matched to a gene: 7. CDR3 DNA sequence: TGTGCCAGCTCACCAGTTAAGGGGGCTCTCACAGATACGCAGTATTTT. This translates into CASSPVKGALTDTQYF.

The chain uses TRBV4-2 and TRBJ2-3; 9 bases are shared with TRBD1. The CDR3 covers 16 residues. Per the germline V gene, CDR1 is LGHNA and CDR2 is YNFKEQ. The V segment lost 0 bases and the J segment 4 bases; nucleotides outside the gene matches: 5. The CDR3 DNA reads as TGTGCCAGCAGCCAAGAACCCGGGACAGGGTCAGATACGCAGTATTTT. Amino acid sequence: CASSQEPGTGSDTQYF.

The chain employs TRBV28 and TRBJ2-1; D may be TRBD2 (6 bases). The germline V gene encodes CDR1 MDHEN and CDR2 SYDVKM. The CDR3 has 14 residues. Trimming stripped 3 bases from V and 12 bases from J, with 18 bases between. CDR3 DNA sequence: TGTGCCAGCAGTTTTAGCGGATCCTCTTGGGGGCAGTTCTTC. This encodes CASSFSGSSWGQFF.

This clone was observed a handful of times. The chain is built from TRBV9 and TRBJ2-1; 11 positions agree with TRBD2. Germline V gives CDR1 SGDLS, CDR2 YYNGEE. The V gene end was trimmed by 0 bases and the J gene end by 0 bases; junction bases not matched to a gene: 11. The CDR3 loop spans 20 amino acids. Here the CDR3 DNA reads TGTGCCAGCAGCGTAGGGGGGGGACTAGCGGCATTGAGCTCCTACAATGAGCAGTTCTTC. Protein: CASSVGGGLAALSSYNEQFF.

The genes are TRBV4-3 and TRBJ1-2, with TRBD1 matching 9 bases. Germline V gene data show CDR1 as LGHNA and CDR2 as YSLEER. J lost 5 bases, V lost 0 bases, and 7 bases had no gene match. This CDR3 contains 16 residues. The CDR3 protein is CASSQDINRGLYGYTF. CDR3 nucleotide sequence: TGCGCCAGCAGCCAAGATATTAACAGGGGGCTGTATGGCTACACCTTC.

The chain recombines TRBV5-1 with TRBJ2-1, with 9 bases matching TRBD1. Germline trimming cut 3 bases from V and 10 bases from J; bases unmatched to any gene: 11. The germline V gene has CDR1 SGHRS and CDR2 YFSETQ. This CDR3 has 15 residues. For the CDR3, the DNA is TGCGCCAGCAGCTCTACCGGGACAGGGTCTCTAGAGCAGTTCTTC. Its protein product is CASSSTGTGSLEQFF.

The chain combines TRBV27 with TRBJ2-5, with D uncertain. The assigned J gene may be wrong: the sequence end matches TRBJ2-7 better. Germline V gene sequence: CDR1 MNHEY, CDR2 SMNVEV (reference sequence). The CDR3 contains 14 residues. The CDR3 reads CASSLLRLPYEQYF. CDR3 in DNA: TGTGCCAGCAGTTTATTACGATTACCCTACGAGCAGTACTTC.

The chain recombines TRBV27 with TRBJ1-2; D call uncertain. Per germline, CDR1 MNHEY and CDR2 SMNVEV (reference sequence). V was cut by 6 bases and J by 8 bases, with 25 bases left in between. The CDR3 has 16 residues. CDR3 in amino acids: CASSRNPPGRVGGYTF. Written as DNA, the CDR3 is TGTGCCAGCAGCCGAAACCCTCCCGGGCGGGTTGGGGGCTACACCTTC.

V is TRBV7-8 and J is TRBJ2-1; 9 positions agree with TRBD2. Germline CDR1 and CDR2: SGHVS and FQNEAQ. V gave up 5 bases and J gave up 5 bases; unmatched junction bases: 10. This CDR3 contains 16 residues. CDR3 sequence (DNA): TGTGCCAGCAGCCCCGGGGGGGCGGGAGGGCACAATGAGCAGTTCTTC. Amino acids: CASSPGGAGGHNEQFF.

The genes are TRBV6-6 and TRBJ1-1, with TRBD1 identical over 10 bases. In germline, CDR1 is MNHNY, CDR2 SVGAGI (reference sequence). The trim removed 5 bases at V and 8 bases at J, leaving 11 bases unmatched. This CDR3 has 15 amino acids. The CDR3 DNA reads as TGTGCCAGCAGTATGACAGGGGGCGATCAATTGGAAGCTTTCTTT. Amino acids: CASSMTGGDQLEAFF.

The chain joins TRBV9 to TRBJ2-2; 15 bases are a match to TRBD2. Losses at the gene ends were 3 bases for V and 0 bases for J; bases not matched to a gene: 9. The CDR3 is made up of 20 amino acids. Germline V gene lookup returns CDR1 SGDLS and CDR2 YYNGEE. The CDR3 spells CASSGGWTSGGDTNTGELFF. In DNA, the CDR3 is TGTGCCAGCAGCGGAGGTTGGACTAGCGGGGGGGATACGAACACCGGGGAGCTGTTTTTT.

The chain combines TRBV5-1 with TRBJ2-7; tentative D call: TRBD1 (6 bases). Per the germline V gene, CDR1 is SGHRS and CDR2 is YFSETQ. The CDR3 consists of 13 residues. The V end was cut by 4 bases, the J end by 4 bases, with 12 bases between. The chain's CDR3 is CASSRTEPYEQYF. Here the CDR3 DNA reads TGCGCCAGCAGCAGGACAGAACCTTACGAGCAGTACTTC.

V is TRBV7-2 and J is TRBJ2-1; D possibly corresponds to TRBD1 (6 bases). Per germline, CDR1 SGHTA and CDR2 FQGNSA. The ends were cut back, 1 base at V and 4 bases at J, with 11 bases in the middle. CDR3 length: 15 amino acids. CDR3 sequence: CASSLVQGQYNEQFF. In DNA, the CDR3 is TGTGCCAGCAGCTTAGTGCAGGGGCAGTACAATGAGCAGTTCTTC.

The chain employs TRBV6-5 and TRBJ2-2, with 7 nucleotides matching TRBD1. The CDR3 has 14 amino acids. Germline V gene lookup returns CDR1 MNHEY and CDR2 SVGAGI. J gave up 3 bases and V 6 bases, and 4 bases lay outside the gene matches. The CDR3 is CASSSTGDTGELFF. The CDR3 DNA is TGTGCCAGCAGCTCCACAGGGGACACCGGGGAGCTGTTTTTT.

In this sample, this clone turned up a few times. This CDR3 reads CASSFLAGGPSYNEQFF. CDR3 nucleotide sequence: TGCGCCAGCAGCTTCTTAGCGGGAGGGCCCTCCTACAATGAGCAGTTCTTC. This chain connects TRBV5-1 to TRBJ2-1; TRBD2 matches 11 bases. V was clipped by 2 bases and J by 0 bases; unmatched bases: 4. CDR3 length: 17 amino acids. CDR1 is SGHRS and CDR2 is YFSETQ in the germline V gene.

V and J are TRBV11-2 and TRBJ1-2, with D perhaps matching TRBD1 (5 bases). There are 13 residues in the CDR3. The V end was cut by 5 bases, the J end by 7 bases, with 14 bases between. In germline, CDR1 is SGHAT, CDR2 FQNNGV. CDR3 region: CASSAAGYSGYTF. As DNA, the CDR3 is TGTGCCAGCAGCGCCGCAGGGTACTCTGGCTACACCTTC. The whole variable domain, filled in from reference TRBV11-2 and TRBJ1-2, reads EAGVAQSPRYKIIEKRQSVAFWCNPISGHATLYWYQQILGQGPKLLIQFQNNGVVDDSQLPKDRFSAERLKGVDSTLKIQPAKLEDSAVYLCASSAAGYSGYTFGSGTRLTVV.

V gene TRBV2 combines with J gene TRBJ2-7; D possibly corresponds to TRBD2 (5 bases). V dropped 9 bases and J dropped 5 bases, with 17 bases sitting between them. Per germline, CDR1 SNHLY and CDR2 FYNNEI. The CDR3 is 13 residues long. CDR3 loop: CASHPGRRNEQYF. Here the CDR3 DNA reads TGTGCCAGTCACCCGGGAAGGCGCAACGAGCAGTACTTC.

V gene TRBV19 combines with J gene TRBJ2-4; no definite D call. V dropped 7 bases and J dropped 0 bases, with 7 bases sitting between them. The CDR3 covers 13 residues. CDR1 and CDR2 from the germline V gene are LNHDA and SQIVND (reference sequence). The CDR3 sequence: CASKELAKNIQYF. CDR3 coding DNA: TGTGCCAGTAAGGAGCTAGCCAAAAACATTCAGTACTTC.

V gene TRBV9 combines with J gene TRBJ2-3, with 8 bases aligning to TRBD1. The CDR3 extends over 14 amino acids. Trimming at V came to 6 bases and at J to 1 base, leaving 4 bases not matched to a gene. Per germline, CDR1 SGDLS and CDR2 YYNGEE. The CDR3 loop reads CASTLDRGTDTQYF. CDR3 coding DNA: TGTGCCAGCACCCTGGACAGGGGCACAGATACGCAGTATTTT.

V is TRBV5-1 and J is TRBJ2-1; possible D gene TRBD2, 7 bases. The V gene lost 0 bases and the J gene lost 5 bases, with 18 bases spanning the gap. This CDR3 has 17 amino acids. The germline V gene has CDR1 SGHRS and CDR2 YFSETQ. The CDR3 DNA reads as TGCGCCAGCAGCTTGGCCTCCATCGGGGGGCTAAACAATGAGCAGTTCTTC. This codes for CASSLASIGGLNNEQFF.

V and J are TRBV7-3 and TRBJ1-2; a possible D gene is TRBD1 (5 bases). This CDR3 is built from 15 residues. Germline V lookup: CDR1 SGHTA, CDR2 FQGTGA. V lost 5 bases to trimming and J lost 4 bases, with 17 bases between them. The CDR3 coding sequence is TGTGCCAGCAGCGAAGGACGGGGCGGGGTCTATGGCTACACCTTC. It is translated as CASSEGRGGVYGYTF. Full variable domain (remainder filled in from reference TRBV7-3 and TRBJ1-2): GAGVSQTPSNKVTEKGKYVELRCDPISGHTALYWYRQSLGQGPEFLIYFQGTGAADDSGLPNDRFFAVRPEGSVSTLKIQRTERGDSAVYLCASSEGRGGVYGYTFGSGTRLTVV.

This clone was found once. CDR3 nucleotide sequence: TGTGCCAGCAGTGAGGACTTATCCCCCACCTATGGCTACACCTTC. Translated, it gives CASSEDLSPTYGYTF. The J gene is TRBJ1-2, the V gene TRBV6-4; D is undetermined. The germline V gene has CDR1 MRHNA and CDR2 SNTAGT. Trimming removed 3 bases from V and 4 bases from J, with 15 bases in between. The CDR3 has 15 residues.

The rearrangement joins TRBV5-8 to TRBJ2-1, with D possibly TRBD2 on 5 matching bases. The CDR3 has 15 amino acids. Trimming removed 1 base at V and 3 bases at J, with 11 bases between. Germline V gene data show CDR1 as SGHTS and CDR2 as YDEGEE. CDR3 DNA: TGTGCCAGCAGCTTGAGCGGCGGCAGCTACAATGAGCAGTTCTTC. It codes for CASSLSGGSYNEQFF.

V and J are TRBV27 and TRBJ2-7, with unresolved D. This CDR3 has 16 amino acids. CDR1 is MNHEY and CDR2 is SMNVEV in the germline V gene (reference sequence). V was shortened by 6 bases and J by 2 bases, with 20 bases between the two germline ends. In DNA form, the CDR3 reads TGTGCCAGCAGCTCCCCGACGAGGAGCCCAACCTACGAGCAGTACTTC. Encoded protein: CASSSPTRSPTYEQYF.

The chain employs TRBV18 and TRBJ2-7; 11 positions match TRBD1. In germline, CDR1 is KGHSH, CDR2 LQKENI. Trimming took 4 bases from V and 3 from J; bases not matched to a gene: 5. This CDR3 has 15 amino acids. CDR3 sequence: CASSRTGGANYEQYF. DNA of the CDR3: TGTGCCAGCTCACGGACAGGGGGCGCGAACTACGAGCAGTACTTC. Combining the CDR3 with reference TRBV18 and TRBJ2-7 gives the whole variable domain NAGVMQNPRHLVRRRGQEARLRCSPMKGHSHVYWYRQLPEEGLKFMVYLQKENIIDESGMPKERFSAEFPKEGPSILRIQQVVRGDSAAYFCASSRTGGANYEQYFGPGTRLTVT.

The gene calls are TRBV19 and TRBJ2-3; 9 bases are a match to TRBD2. Germline trimming cut 6 bases from V and 2 bases from J; bases unmatched to any gene: 3. The CDR3 runs to 14 residues. Germline V gene lookup returns CDR1 LNHDA and CDR2 SQIVND (reference sequence). The CDR3 sequence is CASSPSGTTDTQYF. CDR3 bases: TGTGCCAGTAGCCCTAGCGGGACCACAGATACGCAGTATTTT.

The chain joins TRBV28 to TRBJ2-1; 7 positions match TRBD1. J lost 4 bases, V lost 7 bases, and 7 bases had no gene match. This CDR3 has 14 amino acids. Per the germline V gene, CDR1 is MDHEN and CDR2 is SYDVKM. The CDR3 reads CASNTGEQYNEQFF. CDR3 coding DNA: TGTGCCAGCAACACAGGGGAGCAGTACAATGAGCAGTTCTTC.